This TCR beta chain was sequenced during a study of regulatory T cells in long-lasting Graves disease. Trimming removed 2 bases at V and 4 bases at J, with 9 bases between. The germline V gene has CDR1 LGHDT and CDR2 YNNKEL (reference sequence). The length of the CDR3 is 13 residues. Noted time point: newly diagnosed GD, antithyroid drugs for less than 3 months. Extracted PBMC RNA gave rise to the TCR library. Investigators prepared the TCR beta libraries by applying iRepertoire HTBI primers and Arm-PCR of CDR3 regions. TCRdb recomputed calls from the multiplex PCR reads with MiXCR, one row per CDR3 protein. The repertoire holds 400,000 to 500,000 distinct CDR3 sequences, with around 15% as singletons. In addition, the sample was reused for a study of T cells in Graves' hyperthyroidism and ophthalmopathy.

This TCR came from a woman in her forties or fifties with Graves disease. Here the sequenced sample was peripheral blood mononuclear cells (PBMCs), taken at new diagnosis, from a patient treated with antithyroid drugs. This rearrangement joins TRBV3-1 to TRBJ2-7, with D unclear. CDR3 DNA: TGTGCCAGCAGCCAATCCGACGGATACGAGCAGTACTTC. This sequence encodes CASSQSDGYEQYF.